This T cell receptor beta chain appears in the sequencing data of a study of blood T cell repertoires in COVID-19. Overall study: From T cells, B-cell-depleted T cells, or PBMCs came the material, which was cDNA or gDNA.

Generated by immunoSEQ multiplex PCR, the TCRdb table keeps only in-frame clones and is missing some. Of some 68,000 clones in the sample, around 90% are singletons; the top ten hold about 3.4%. Patients of the Seattle cohort, enrolled during active infection, were followed longitudinally. V lost 4 bases to trimming and J lost 5 bases, with 19 bases between them. The CDR3 length is 16 residues. Per the germline V gene, CDR1 is LGHDT and CDR2 is YNNKEL (reference sequence). The gene calls are TRBV3-1 (or the pseudogene TRBV3-2) and TRBJ2-3; tentatively, D is TRBD2 (5 bases). What was sequenced was peripheral blood. This receptor was identified in a woman aged 45-65 years with COVID-19, enrolled during active disease. The CDR3 protein is CASSLGLASEKDTQYF. The DNA of the CDR3 is TGTGCCAGCAGCCTAGGGCTAGCTTCCGAGAAAGATACGCAGTATTTT.